The 20 T cell receptor beta chains reported below all come from one sample, sequenced in a study of blood T cell repertoires in COVID-19. Method: immunoSEQ multiplex PCR; TCRdb's copy keeps in-frame clones and lacks some. This sample has 95,000 to 150,000 clones, with 70% to 90% found just once. Material for sequencing was peripheral blood. The receptors were gathered from a man in his 60s with acute or convalescent COVID-19.

The chain couples TRBV27 to TRBJ2-2; the D is unclear. This CDR3 is built from 12 residues. V lost 3 bases and J 6 bases, leaving 5 bases between the germline ends. Germline CDR1 is MNHEY and CDR2 is SMNVEV (reference sequence). The CDR3 reads CASSFRSGELFF. CDR3 nucleotides: TGTGCCAGCAGTTTTAGATCCGGGGAGCTGTTTTTT.

The chain joins TRBV6-2 or TRBV6-3 to TRBJ2-7; 7 bases align to TRBD1. Trimming cost V 2 bases and J 2 bases; bases outside gene matches: 9. The length of the CDR3 is 16 residues. CDR1 is MNHEY, CDR2 SVGEGT, per germline. The CDR3 is CASSYPRPGQTYEQYF. DNA of the CDR3: TGTGCCAGCAGTTACCCCAGGCCGGGACAGACCTACGAGCAGTACTTC.

V usage is TRBV11-1 and J usage is TRBJ2-7; possibly TRBD1 for D (6 bases). The CDR3 covers 12 residues. CDR1 is SGHAT, CDR2 FQDESV, per germline (reference sequence). V gave up 6 bases and J gave up 6 bases, with 12 bases separating them. CDR3 residues: CASSDRTGEQYF. Here the CDR3 DNA reads TGTGCCAGCAGTGACAGGACGGGCGAGCAGTACTTC.

This chain links TRBV6-6 with TRBJ1-5; no clear D. Germline CDR1 MNHNY, CDR2 SVGAGI (reference sequence). The V end lost 6 bases, the J end lost 0 bases, and 9 bases lay between the germline ends. The CDR3 covers 14 residues. CDR3 nucleotide sequence: TGTGCCAGCAGCCCATCAGATAGCAATCAGCCCCAGCATTTT. Protein sequence: CASSPSDSNQPQHF.

The rearrangement uses TRBV29-1 and TRBJ2-4; 10 nucleotides line up with TRBD1. V lost 6 bases to trimming and J lost 3 bases; unmatched junction nucleotides: 5. The germline CDR1 and CDR2 sequences are SQVTM and ANQGSEA. This CDR3 is 14 amino acids long. DNA of the CDR3: TGCAGCGTACGGGACAGGGGAGGCAAAAACATTCAGTACTTC. Translated: CSVRDRGGKNIQYF.

Only a few counts were recorded for this clone. V is TRBV28 and J is TRBJ1-2; a weak D match, TRBD1 (5 bases). Germline V gene lookup returns CDR1 MDHEN and CDR2 SYDVKM. The CDR3 length is 13 residues. Trimming took 1 base from V and 7 from J, leaving 10 bases between them. The CDR3 reads CASSLLVGGGYTF. As DNA, the CDR3 is TGTGCCAGCAGTTTATTGGTCGGGGGTGGCTACACCTTC.

This chain uses TRBV25-1 with TRBJ2-5; D possibly corresponds to TRBD1 (6 bases). V lost 5 bases and J lost 0, with 7 bases in between. The CDR3 runs 13 residues. Germline values: CDR1 MGHDK, CDR2 SYGVNS. CDR3 sequence (DNA): TGTGCCAGCAGTACAGGGTACCAAGAGACCCAGTACTTC. Translation: CASSTGYQETQYF.

This chain joins TRBV9 and TRBJ2-2; 9 positions agree with TRBD1. The trim removed 3 bases at V and 5 bases at J, leaving 14 bases unmatched. From germline, CDR1 is SGDLS and CDR2 YYNGEE. The CDR3 length is 18 residues. Written as DNA, the CDR3 is TGTGCCAGCAGCGCATACGACCCGGGACAGGGTACTACCGGGGAGCTGTTTTTT. Protein sequence: CASSAYDPGQGTTGELFF.

This clone was counted a single time. The CDR3 region has the DNA TGTGCCACCAGCAGAGAAACGAACGGTTGGGAGACCCAGTACTTC. Amino acid sequence: CATSRETNGWETQYF. The rearrangement uses TRBV15 and TRBJ2-5; D is undetermined. Trimming removed 0 bases at V and 5 bases at J, with 13 bases between. This CDR3 spans 15 amino acids. Germline-derived CDR1 and CDR2 are LNHNV and YYDKDF (reference sequence). Based on the CDR3 plus reference TRBV15 and TRBJ2-5, the full variable domain is DAMVIQNPRYQVTQFGKPVTLSCSQTLNHNVMYWYQQKSSQAPKLLFHYYDKDFNNEADTPDNFQSRRPNTSFCFLDIRSPGLGDTAMYLCATSRETNGWETQYFGPGTRLLVL.

The chain couples TRBV15 to TRBJ2-7; D is undetermined. Germline loops: CDR1 LNHNV, CDR2 YYDKDF (reference sequence). The CDR3 has 11 amino acids. The V end lost 3 bases, the J end lost 4 bases, and 4 bases lay between the germline ends. CDR3 residues: CATSSQYEQYF. The CDR3 region has the DNA TGTGCCACCAGCAGTCAGTACGAGCAGTACTTC.

The chain is built from TRBV6-5 and TRBJ2-5, with D perhaps TRBD1 (5 bases). The CDR3 runs to 12 residues. In germline, CDR1 is MNHEY, CDR2 SVGAGI. V lost 8 bases and J 3 bases, leaving 10 bases between the germline ends. CDR3 amino acids: CASESREETQYF. DNA for the CDR3: TGTGCCAGCGAGAGCAGGGAAGAGACCCAGTACTTC.

The rearrangement joins TRBV15 to TRBJ1-4; a weak D match, TRBD1 (5 bases). The V end lost 0 bases, the J end lost 3 bases, and 11 bases lay between the germline ends. The CDR3 loop spans 16 amino acids. CDR1 is LNHNV and CDR2 is YYDKDF in the germline V gene (reference sequence). The CDR3 nucleotides read TGTGCCACCAGCAGAGATTCGGCAGGGCCTAATGAAAAACTGTTTTTT. It translates to CATSRDSAGPNEKLFF.

The chain has TRBV5-1 and TRBJ2-7; the D gene is possibly TRBD2 (5 bases). Germline assignment: CDR1 SGHRS and CDR2 YFSETQ. V was cut by 6 bases and J by 2 bases, with 18 bases left in between. The CDR3 is made up of 15 amino acids. The CDR3 reads CASTRGEFSTYEQYF. The CDR3 nucleotides are TGCGCCAGCACCCGGGGAGAGTTCTCCACCTACGAGCAGTACTTC.

The sample holds a few counts of this clone. The chain is built from TRBV19 and TRBJ2-1; 11 bases match TRBD2. This CDR3 has 16 amino acids. The germline gives CDR1 LNHDA, CDR2 SQIVND (reference sequence). Unmatched junction bases numbered 6, after V lost 3 bases and J lost 5 bases. The CDR3 spells CASSIPPSGRNNEQFF. The CDR3 DNA reads TGTGCCAGTAGTATCCCCCCTAGCGGGAGGAACAATGAGCAGTTCTTC. The full variable domain, completed using reference TRBV19 and TRBJ2-1, is DGGITQSPKYLFRKEGQNVTLSCEQNLNHDAMYWYRQDPGQGLRLIYYSQIVNDFQKGDIAEGYSVSREKKESFPLTVTSAQKNPTAFYLCASSIPPSGRNNEQFFGPGTRLTVL.

The chain joins TRBV3-1 (or the pseudogene TRBV3-2) to TRBJ2-6; tentative D call: TRBD1 (6 bases). The CDR3 is 15 residues long. Germline-derived CDR1 and CDR2 are LGHDT and YNNKEL (reference sequence). V lost 4 bases, J lost 2 bases, and 9 bases lay in between. The CDR3 spells CASSRPGAGANVLTF. The DNA for the CDR3 is TGTGCCAGCAGCCGTCCAGGGGCTGGGGCCAACGTCCTGACTTTC.

The genes are TRBV28 and TRBJ1-1; D remains unclear. The V end was cut by 6 bases, the J end by 3 bases, with 17 bases between. Germline V gene data show CDR1 as MDHEN and CDR2 as SYDVKM. CDR3 length: 15 residues. CDR3 in DNA: TGTGCCAGCAGCCCGTGGGCCCAGAGGGACACTGAAGCTTTCTTT. Translated, it gives CASSPWAQRDTEAFF. Variable domain in full (rest from reference TRBV28 and TRBJ1-1): DVKVTQSSRYLVKRTGEKVFLECVQDMDHENMFWYRQDPGLGLRLIYFSYDVKMKEKGDIPEGYSVSREKKERFSLILESASTNQTSMYLCASSPWAQRDTEAFFGQGTRLTVV.

J is TRBJ1-5 and V is TRBV28; the D is unclear. Between the trimmed V and J ends, which lost 2 bases and 3 bases, there was a span of 14 bases. CDR1 and CDR2 from the germline V gene are MDHEN and SYDVKM. The CDR3 contains 16 residues. The CDR3 loop is CASSLAGGTFNQPQHF. The CDR3 DNA follows: TGTGCCAGCAGTTTAGCAGGAGGTACATTCAATCAGCCCCAGCATTTT.

This clone appeared a single time. CDR3 region: CASSLGLRRGGANVLTF. DNA of the CDR3: TGTGCCAGCAGCTTAGGGTTGAGGCGTGGGGGGGCCAACGTCCTGACTTTC. V usage is TRBV7-8 and J usage is TRBJ2-6; D is uncertain. Germline CDR1 reads SGHVS; CDR2 reads FQNEAQ. V was clipped by 1 base and J by 4 bases, with 14 bases between them. The CDR3 totals 17 residues. The whole variable domain, filled in from reference TRBV7-8 and TRBJ2-6, reads GAGVSQSPRYKVAKRGQDVALRCDPISGHVSLFWYQQALGQGPEFLTYFQNEAQLDKSGLPSDRFFAERPEGSVSTLKIQRTQQEDSAVYLCASSLGLRRGGANVLTFGAGSRLTVL.

This chain links TRBV5-4 with TRBJ2-2, with 7 bases that match TRBD2. Per germline, CDR1 SGHNT and CDR2 YYREEE (reference sequence). This CDR3 has 14 amino acids. With 4 bases clipped from V and 7 bases from J, the junction kept 7 bases outside the gene matches. The chain's CDR3 is CASSPGGPDGELFF. Written as DNA, the CDR3 is TGTGCCAGCAGCCCGGGAGGCCCAGACGGGGAGCTGTTTTTT.

V usage is TRBV7-3 and J usage is TRBJ2-1; D remains ambiguous. The V end lost 5 bases, the J end lost 0 bases, and 11 bases lay between the germline ends. CDR1 SGHTA and CDR2 FQGTGA come from the germline V gene. This CDR3 contains 15 residues. CDR3 nucleotides: TGTGCCAGCAGCATTTCCACAAGCTCCTACAATGAGCAGTTCTTC. Translated, it gives CASSISTSSYNEQFF.